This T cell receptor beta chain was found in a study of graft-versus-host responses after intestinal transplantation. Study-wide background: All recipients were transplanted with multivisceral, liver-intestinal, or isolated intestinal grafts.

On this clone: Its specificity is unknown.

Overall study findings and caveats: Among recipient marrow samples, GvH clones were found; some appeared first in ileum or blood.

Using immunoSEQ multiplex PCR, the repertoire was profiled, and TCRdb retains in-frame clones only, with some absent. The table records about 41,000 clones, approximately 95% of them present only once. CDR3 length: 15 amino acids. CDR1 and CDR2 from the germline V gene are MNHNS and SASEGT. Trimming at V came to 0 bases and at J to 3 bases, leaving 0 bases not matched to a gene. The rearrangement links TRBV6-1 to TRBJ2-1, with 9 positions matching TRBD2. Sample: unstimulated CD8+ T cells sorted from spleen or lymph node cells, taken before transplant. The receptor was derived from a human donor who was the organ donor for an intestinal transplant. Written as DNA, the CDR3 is TGTGCCAGCAGTGAAGCTAGCGGGGGCTACAATGAGCAGTTCTTC. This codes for CASSEASGGYNEQFF.